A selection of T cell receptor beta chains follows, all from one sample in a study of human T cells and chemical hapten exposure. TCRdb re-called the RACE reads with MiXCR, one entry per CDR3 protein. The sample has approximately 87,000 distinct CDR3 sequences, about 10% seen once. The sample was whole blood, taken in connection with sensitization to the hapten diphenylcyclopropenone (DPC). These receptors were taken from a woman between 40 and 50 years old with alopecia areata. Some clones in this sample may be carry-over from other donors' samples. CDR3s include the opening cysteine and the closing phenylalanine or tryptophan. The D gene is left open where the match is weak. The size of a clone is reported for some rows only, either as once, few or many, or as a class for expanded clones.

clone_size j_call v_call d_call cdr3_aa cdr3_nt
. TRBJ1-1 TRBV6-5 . CASRTRSRALNTEAFF TGTGCCAGCAGGACCCGTTCCCGGGCCCTGAACACTGAAGCTTTCTTT
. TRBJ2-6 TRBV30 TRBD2 CAWGDPGLGRAGANVLTF TGTGCCTGGGGGGACCCCGGCCTCGGGAGGGCTGGGGCCAACGTCCTGACTTTC
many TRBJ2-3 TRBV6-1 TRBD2 CASSELAGGPDTQYF TGTGCCAGCAGTGAACTAGCGGGGGGGCCAGATACGCAGTATTTT
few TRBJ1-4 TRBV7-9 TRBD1 CASSLGTGAGKLFF TGTGCCAGCAGCTTGGGGACAGGGGCGGGAAAACTGTTTTTT
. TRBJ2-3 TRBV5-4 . CASRVRGGLSTDTQYF TGTGCCAGCCGCGTACGAGGGGGATTAAGCACAGATACGCAGTATTTT
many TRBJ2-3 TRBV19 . CASSPTGEDTQYF TGTGCCAGTAGCCCAACAGGTGAAGATACGCAGTATTTT
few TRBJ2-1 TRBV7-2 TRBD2 CASSLNLLLPGTSFRFEQFF TGTGCCAGCAGCTTAAACCTGTTGCTGCCGGGGACTAGCTTCCGTTTTGAGCAGTTCTTC
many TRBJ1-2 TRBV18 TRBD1 CASSPPRQGSYGYTF TGTGCCAGCTCACCACCCAGACAGGGAAGCTATGGCTACACCTTC
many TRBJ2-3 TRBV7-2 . CASSSRLDQTQYF TGTGCCAGCAGCTCCAGACTAGACCAGACGCAGTATTTT
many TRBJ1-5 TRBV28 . CASPQGSLNQPQHF TGTGCCAGCCCCCAGGGCAGCCTCAATCAGCCCCAGCATTTT
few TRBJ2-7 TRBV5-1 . CASRGHGGEREQYF TGCGCCAGCAGAGGTCATGGGGGCGAGAGGGAGCAGTACTTC
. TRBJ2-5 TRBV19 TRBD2 CASRLAGETQCF TGTGCCAGTAGGCTAGCGGGAGAGACCCAGTGCTTC
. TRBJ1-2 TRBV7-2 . CASSFLSTGPNNYGYTF TGTGCCAGCAGCTTTTTATCGACAGGTCCGAATAACTATGGCTACACCTTC
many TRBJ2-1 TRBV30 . CAWSDERGSYNEQFF TGTGCCTGGAGTGACGAGAGAGGCTCCTACAATGAGCAGTTCTTC
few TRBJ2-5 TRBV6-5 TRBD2 CASLRSGKRQETQYF TGTGCCAGCCTAAGGAGCGGGAAGCGCCAAGAGACCCAGTACTTC
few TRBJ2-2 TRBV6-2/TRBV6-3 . CASIDRITNTGELFF TGTGCCAGCATCGATCGGATAACGAACACCGGGGAGCTGTTTTTT
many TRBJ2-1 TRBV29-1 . CSAASSTANEQFF TGCAGCGCCGCCTCCTCCACGGCGAATGAGCAGTTCTTC
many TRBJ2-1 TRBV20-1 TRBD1 CSARVPGGVSNEQFF TGCAGTGCTAGGGTTCCAGGGGGTGTTTCTAATGAGCAGTTCTTC
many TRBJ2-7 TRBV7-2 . CASSLGVQTYEQYF TGTGCCAGCAGCTTAGGTGTCCAGACCTACGAGCAGTACTTC
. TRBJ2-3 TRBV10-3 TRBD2 CAIRPGLAGGPDTQYF TGTGCCATCAGACCGGGACTAGCGGGGGGGCCAGATACGCAGTATTTT
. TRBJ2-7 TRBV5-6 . CASSTRDYEQYF TGTGCCAGCAGCACCCGAGACTACGAGCAGTACTTC
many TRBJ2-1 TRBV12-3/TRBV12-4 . CASMGGAVYNEQFF TGTGCCAGCATGGGCGGGGCCGTCTACAATGAGCAGTTCTTC
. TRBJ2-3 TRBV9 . CASSVGASEYTDTQYF TGTGCCAGCAGCGTAGGGGCTAGCGAGTACACAGATACGCAGTATTTT
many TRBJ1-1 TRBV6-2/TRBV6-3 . CASSYGRVFTEAFF TGTGCCAGCAGTTACGGAAGAGTTTTCACTGAAGCTTTCTTT
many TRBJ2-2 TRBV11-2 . CASSLGLANTGELFF TGTGCCAGCAGCTTGGGACTCGCGAACACCGGGGAGCTGTTTTTT
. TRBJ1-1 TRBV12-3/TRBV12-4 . CASSPGGGKAFF TGTGCCAGCAGCCCTGGCGGAGGCAAAGCTTTCTTT
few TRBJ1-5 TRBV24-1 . CATSSGAGQPQHF TGTGCCACCAGTTCGGGGGCTGGACAGCCCCAGCATTTT
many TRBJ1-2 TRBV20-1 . CSARWAARPYGYTF TGCAGTGCTAGATGGGCAGCTCGGCCCTATGGCTACACCTTC
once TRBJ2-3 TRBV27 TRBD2 CASSFLTSGRSDTQYF TGTGCCAGCAGTTTTCTTACCAGCGGGAGGTCAGATACGCAGTATTTT
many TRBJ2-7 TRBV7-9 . CASSLTGAEGQYF TGTGCCAGCAGCTTAACCGGGGCCGAAGGGCAGTACTTC
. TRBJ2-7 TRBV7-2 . CASSPGPLYEQYF TGTGCCAGCAGCCCGGGACCACTATACGAGCAGTACTTC
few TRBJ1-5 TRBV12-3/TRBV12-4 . CASSLSWDNQPQHF TGTGCCAGCAGTTTAAGCTGGGACAATCAGCCCCAGCATTTT
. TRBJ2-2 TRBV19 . CASSLGPPGELFF TGTGCCAGTAGTTTAGGGCCCCCCGGGGAGCTGTTTTTT
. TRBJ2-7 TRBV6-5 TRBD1 CASSNLTRQGAGEQYF TGTGCCAGCAGTAACCTAACGAGACAGGGGGCGGGAGAGCAGTACTTC
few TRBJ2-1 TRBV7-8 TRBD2 CASSLSGSNNEQFF TGTGCCAGCAGCTTAAGCGGGAGCAACAATGAGCAGTTCTTC
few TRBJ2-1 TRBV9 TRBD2 CASSVADSGGLSEQFF TGTGCCAGCAGCGTAGCTGACAGCGGGGGTCTTAGTGAGCAGTTCTTC
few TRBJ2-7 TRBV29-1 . CSVEVSSYEQYF TGCAGCGTTGAAGTCAGCTCCTACGAGCAGTACTTC
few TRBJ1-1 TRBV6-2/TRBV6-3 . CASSYSGLGTEAFF TGTGCCAGCAGTTACTCGGGTCTTGGTACTGAAGCTTTCTTT
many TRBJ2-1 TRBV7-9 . CASSFLRDEQFF TGTGCCAGCAGCTTCCTAAGGGATGAGCAGTTCTTC
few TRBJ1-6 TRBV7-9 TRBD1 CASSPAAGGNSPLHF TGTGCCAGCAGCCCGGCGGCAGGGGGTAATTCACCCCTCCACTTT
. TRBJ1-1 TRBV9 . CASVLLQGDTEAFF TGTGCCAGCGTCCTTTTACAGGGAGACACTGAAGCTTTCTTT
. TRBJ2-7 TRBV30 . CAWSHGSYEQYF TGTGCCTGGAGTCACGGGTCCTACGAGCAGTACTTC
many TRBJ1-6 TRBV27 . CASRYRVNGYSPLHF TGTGCCAGCAGGTATCGGGTCAATGGCTACTCACCCCTCCACTTT
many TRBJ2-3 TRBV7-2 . CASSRISGGRPTDTQYF TGTGCCAGCAGCCGCATTTCCGGGGGCCGTCCCACAGATACGCAGTATTTT
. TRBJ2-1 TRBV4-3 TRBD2 CASSQAGAGSHNEQFF TGCGCCAGCAGCCAAGCAGGAGCGGGATCCCACAATGAGCAGTTCTTC